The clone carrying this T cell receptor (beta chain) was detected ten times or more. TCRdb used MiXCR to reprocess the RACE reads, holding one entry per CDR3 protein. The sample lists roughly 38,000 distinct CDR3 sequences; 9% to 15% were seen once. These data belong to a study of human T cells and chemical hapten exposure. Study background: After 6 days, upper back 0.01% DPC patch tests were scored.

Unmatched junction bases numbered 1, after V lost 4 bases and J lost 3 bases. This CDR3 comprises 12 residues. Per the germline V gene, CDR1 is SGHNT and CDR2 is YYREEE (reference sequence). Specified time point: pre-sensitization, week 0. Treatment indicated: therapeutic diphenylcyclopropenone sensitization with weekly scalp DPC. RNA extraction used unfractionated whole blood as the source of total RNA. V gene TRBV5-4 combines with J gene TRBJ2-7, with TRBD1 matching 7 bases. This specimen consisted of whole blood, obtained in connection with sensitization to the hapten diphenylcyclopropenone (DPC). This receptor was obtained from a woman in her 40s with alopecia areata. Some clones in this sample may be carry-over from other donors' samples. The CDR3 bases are TGTGCCAGCAGCCGGGACAGCTACGAGCAGTACTTC. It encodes CASSRDSYEQYF. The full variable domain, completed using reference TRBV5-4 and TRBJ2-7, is ETGVTQSPTHLIKTRGQQVTLRCSSQSGHNTVSWYQQALGQGPQFIFQYYREEENGRGNFPPRFSGLQFPNYSSELNVNALELDDSALYLCASSRDSYEQYFGPGTRLTVT.